This entry concerns a single TCR beta chain. The antigen is unknown. Each CDR3 protein gets one entry after TCRdb re-called the reads with MiXCR. Seen here are about 270,000 distinct CDR3 sequences, 20% to 25% observed once, and the top ten hold about 20%. The sample originates from a study of T cell repertoires in cytomegalovirus infection. Overall study context: CMV infection and matching HLA type were both indicated by public TCR beta signatures.

Per germline, CDR1 SGHTA and CDR2 FQGNSA. The germline V and J ends were trimmed by 5 bases and 2 bases, with 7 bases remaining between them. CDR3 size: 12 residues. The chain recombines TRBV7-2 with TRBJ2-7; D is possibly TRBD2 (5 bases). This sequence was found in a human donor in good health (CMV status not recorded). Some clones in this sample may be carry-over from other donors' samples. The specimen comprised cultured PBMCs, sampled from culture after CMV antigen stimulation. CDR3 sequence (DNA): TGTGCCAGCAGCGTACTAGCCTACGAGCAGTACTTC. The encoded protein is CASSVLAYEQYF.